Listed below are T cell receptor beta chains from one sample, sequenced in a study of T cell changes during pregnancy in multiple sclerosis. Repertoires were generated with immunoSEQ multiplex PCR, while TCRdb's copy carries only in-frame clones and drops some. There are about 130,000 clones in the sample; about 96% occur only once, and 0.44% lies in the top ten. The sequencing used peripheral blood, collected after pregnancy. These receptors were obtained from a female donor with multiple sclerosis, enrolled in a pregnancy study. The CDR3 runs from the conserved cysteine through the conserved F or W. D genes are given only for firm matches. Clone sizes are given selectively: once, few, many, or a class where the clone is expanded.

>NA|TRBV19|12|TRBJ2-1|TRBD2
CASKRGPNEQFF
TGTGCCAGTAAGCGGGGCCCCAATGAGCAGTTCTTC
>NA|TRBV2|15|TRBJ2-7|TRBD1
CASSRDRRSRDEQYF
TGTGCCAGCAGTAGGGACAGGAGGTCAAGGGACGAGCAGTACTTC
>once|TRBV5-1|17|TRBJ2-1|TRBD2
CASSSSGRAVSYNEQFF
TGCGCCAGCAGTTCCAGCGGGAGGGCCGTTTCCTACAATGAGCAGTTCTTC
>NA|TRBV7-2|14|TRBJ2-2|NA
CASSFSPAAGELFF
TGTGCCAGCAGCTTCTCGCCCGCAGCCGGGGAGCTGTTTTTT
>NA|TRBV7-9|18|TRBJ2-2|NA
CASSFFQGTEPNTGELFF
TGTGCCAGCAGCTTCTTCCAGGGCACAGAACCGAACACCGGGGAGCTGTTTTTT
>NA|TRBV30|20|TRBJ2-5|TRBD1
CAWSVKPPFWDRVSQETQYF
TGTGCCTGGAGTGTAAAGCCCCCATTTTGGGACAGGGTTAGCCAAGAGACCCAGTACTTC
>NA|TRBV6-6|11|TRBJ2-5|NA
CASSLSGPLYF
TGTGCCAGCAGTCTTAGCGGCCCTTTGTACTTC
>NA|TRBV15|17|TRBJ1-5|NA
CATSRARGSPGLEPQHF
TGTGCCACCAGCAGGGCTAGGGGTTCGCCGGGCCTCGAACCTCAGCATTTT
>NA|TRBV5-1|14|TRBJ1-5|TRBD1
CASSPGQSNQPQHF
TGCGCCAGCAGCCCGGGACAGAGCAATCAGCCCCAGCATTTT
>NA|TRBV5-1|15|TRBJ2-7|TRBD1
CASSLNPGQASEQYF
TGCGCCAGCAGCCTAAATCCGGGACAGGCATCCGAGCAGTACTTC
>NA|TRBV28|11|TRBJ2-1|NA
CASSLYNEQFF
TGTGCCAGCAGTCTTTACAATGAGCAGTTCTTC
>NA|TRBV29-1|15|TRBJ2-7|TRBD1
CSVERQDRGSYEQYF
TGCAGCGTTGAACGACAGGACAGGGGGTCCTACGAGCAGTACTTC
>NA|TRBV28|15|TRBJ2-5|TRBD2
CASSWGLAGQETQYF
TGTGCCAGCAGTTGGGGTCTAGCGGGGCAAGAGACCCAGTACTTC
>NA|TRBV4-1|16|TRBJ1-6|NA
CASSPLDRGKNSPLHF
TGCGCCAGCAGCCCCCTCGACCGGGGAAAGAATTCACCCCTCCACTTT
>few|TRBV19|15|TRBJ2-7|TRBD2
CASSMLAGAVYEQYF
TGTGCCAGTAGTATGTTAGCGGGAGCCGTCTACGAGCAGTACTTC
>NA|TRBV25-1|14|TRBJ1-4|NA
CASSAQGRLEKLFF
TGTGCCAGCAGCGCACAGGGCAGACTTGAAAAACTGTTTTTT
>NA|TRBV11-2|17|TRBJ2-7|NA
CASSLIAGQPISYEQYF
TGTGCCAGCAGCTTAATAGCTGGACAGCCTATCTCCTACGAGCAGTACTTC
>NA|TRBV6-1|13|TRBJ2-1|NA
CASSYFGDNEQFF
TGTGCCAGCAGTTATTTTGGAGACAATGAGCAGTTCTTC
>NA|TRBV27|15|TRBJ2-7|TRBD1
CASSPTPGQIYEQYF
TGTGCCAGCAGTCCCACTCCGGGACAGATCTACGAGCAGTACTTC
>NA|TRBV10-3|17|TRBJ1-4|NA
CAISPTLQGGSGEKLFF
TGTGCCATCAGCCCCACCTTACAGGGCGGTTCGGGTGAAAAACTGTTTTTT
>NA|TRBV7-2|13|TRBJ2-7|NA
CASSLATRYEQYF
TGTGCCAGCAGCTTAGCCACGAGGTACGAGCAGTACTTC
>NA|TRBV6-1|13|TRBJ1-1|TRBD1
CASSPTGRTEAFF
TGTGCCAGCAGTCCGACAGGGCGGACTGAAGCTTTCTTT
>NA|TRBV29-1|14|TRBJ1-2|TRBD1
CSVPGQGANYGYTF
TGCAGCGTCCCCGGACAGGGCGCTAACTATGGCTACACCTTC
>once|TRBV14|15|TRBJ1-4|NA
CASSPGSPFNEKLFF
TGTGCCAGCAGCCCAGGGTCCCCATTTAATGAAAAACTGTTTTTT
>NA|TRBV28|14|TRBJ1-5|NA
CASSQGMGNQPQHF
TGTGCCAGCAGCCAGGGTATGGGCAATCAGCCCCAGCATTTT
>NA|TRBV28|14|TRBJ2-7|NA
CASSLRGISYEQYF
TGTGCCAGCAGTTTAAGAGGGATCTCCTACGAGCAGTACTTC
>NA|TRBV7-8|14|TRBJ2-5|TRBD1
CASSPRTGRETQYF
TGTGCCAGCAGCCCAAGGACAGGGAGAGAGACCCAGTACTTC
>NA|TRBV6-5|14|TRBJ2-1|TRBD2
CASSRAGLEMKQFF
TGTGCCAGCAGTCGCGCGGGACTAGAGATGAAGCAGTTCTTC
>NA|TRBV25-1|16|TRBJ2-7|TRBD2
CARSRRTSGNPYEQYF
TGTGCCAGATCCCGCCGGACTAGCGGGAACCCCTACGAGCAGTACTTC
>few|TRBV5-4|14|TRBJ1-1|NA
CASSWTLSRSEAFF
TGTGCCAGCAGCTGGACACTATCTAGGTCTGAAGCTTTCTTT
>NA|TRBV5-1|17|TRBJ2-1|TRBD2
CASSTGSGRAPYNEQFF
TGCGCCAGCAGCACCGGTAGCGGGAGGGCCCCTTACAATGAGCAGTTCTTC
>NA|TRBV5-1|14|TRBJ2-2|NA
CASSPEGETGELFF
TGCGCCAGTTCCCCAGAGGGAGAGACCGGGGAGCTGTTTTTT
>NA|TRBV13|14|TRBJ1-3|NA
CASSLRQTGNTIYF
TGTGCCAGCAGCTTACGACAGACTGGAAACACCATATATTTT
>NA|TRBV11-2|14|TRBJ2-1|NA
CASSLAGMGGEQFF
TGTGCCAGCAGCTTAGCGGGGATGGGGGGTGAGCAGTTCTTC
>NA|TRBV10-3|15|TRBJ1-2|TRBD1
CAISESVGGASGYTF
TGTGCCATCAGTGAGTCAGTAGGGGGCGCGTCGGGCTACACCTTC
>NA|TRBV9|14|TRBJ1-2|NA
CASSVDQGDYGYTF
TGTGCCAGCAGCGTAGATCAGGGTGACTATGGCTACACCTTC
>NA|TRBV4-3|14|TRBJ2-7|TRBD1
CASSLRDRVHEQYF
TGCGCCAGCAGCCTCCGGGACAGGGTCCACGAGCAGTACTTC
>NA|TRBV29-1|11|TRBJ2-7|NA
CSVAGMNEQYF
TGCAGCGTCGCAGGGATGAACGAGCAGTACTTC
>NA|TRBV19|18|TRBJ2-1|NA
CASSIDSGAGVSYNEQFF
TGTGCCAGTAGTATAGACTCGGGGGCGGGGGTCTCCTACAATGAGCAGTTCTTC
>few|TRBV28|14|TRBJ1-1|TRBD1
CASSPGTENTEAFF
TGTGCCAGCAGCCCCGGGACAGAGAACACTGAAGCTTTCTTT
>NA|TRBV21-1|16|TRBJ2-1|NA
CASSKAPPSLVVEQFF
TGTGCCAGCAGCAAAGCCCCACCAAGCTTAGTGGTTGAGCAGTTCTTC
>NA|TRBV6-5|14|TRBJ2-3|NA
CASSIRQATDTQYF
TGTGCCAGCAGTATTCGACAGGCCACAGATACGCAGTATTTT
>NA|TRBV2|16|TRBJ1-2|NA
CASSDQPGQLFYGYTF
TGTGCCAGCAGTGACCAACCTGGACAGCTTTTCTATGGCTACACCTTC
>NA|TRBV5-6|10|TRBJ1-2|NA
CAQVACGYTF
TGTGCCCAGGTGGCGTGCGGCTACACCTTC
>NA|TRBV7-2|12|TRBJ2-2|NA
CASWRDTGELFF
TGTGCCAGCTGGAGGGACACCGGGGAGCTGTTTTTT
>NA|TRBV6-1|15|TRBJ1-1|NA
CASSDMGARYTEAFF
TGTGCCAGCAGTGACATGGGGGCCCGGTACACTGAAGCTTTCTTT
>NA|TRBV20-1|11|TRBJ2-7|TRBD1
CSVGQGYEQYF
TGCAGTGTGGGACAGGGGTACGAGCAGTACTTC
>NA|TRBV28|13|TRBJ2-7|NA
CASRDFSSYEQYF
TGTGCCAGCCGGGACTTCAGCTCCTACGAGCAGTACTTC
>NA|TRBV30|13|TRBJ1-5|NA
CAWSSGRDQPQHF
TGTGCCTGGAGTTCAGGGCGCGATCAGCCCCAGCATTTT
>NA|TRBV27|17|TRBJ2-1|NA
CASLGQPTRGGYNEQFF
TGTGCCAGCTTGGGACAGCCCACCCGGGGGGGGTACAATGAGCAGTTCTTC
>NA|TRBV18|18|TRBJ1-3|NA
CASSPLLLRVGSGNTIYF
TGTGCCAGCTCACCACTATTGTTGAGGGTCGGCTCTGGAAACACCATATATTTT
>NA|TRBV7-8|13|TRBJ1-2|TRBD1
CASSRGQGVGYTF
TGTGCCAGCAGCCGAGGACAGGGAGTCGGCTACACCTTC
>NA|TRBV21-1|11|TRBJ2-7|NA
CASSNLNEQYF
TGTGCCAGCAGCAATCTAAACGAGCAGTACTTC
>NA|TRBV7-3|13|TRBJ1-1|NA
CASSLTGGSEAFF
TGTGCCAGCAGCTTAACGGGAGGGTCGGAAGCTTTCTTT
>NA|TRBV5-6|16|TRBJ1-1|NA
CASGLVWGEQDTEAFF
TGTGCCAGCGGCTTGGTTTGGGGGGAGCAGGACACTGAAGCTTTCTTT
>NA|TRBV4-1|14|TRBJ1-1|TRBD1
CASSSPTGRGEAFF
TGCGCCAGCAGCTCCCCGACAGGGCGTGGTGAAGCTTTCTTT
>NA|TRBV19|21|TRBJ2-1|TRBD2
CASSILREGLPMLSSYNEQFF
TGTGCCAGTAGTATATTGCGGGAGGGCCTTCCGATGCTGAGCTCCTACAATGAGCAGTTCTTC
>NA|TRBV28|16|TRBJ2-3|TRBD2
CASSLTSGRASYTQYF
TGTGCCAGCAGTTTAACTAGCGGGAGGGCCTCGTATACGCAGTATTTT
>NA|TRBV6-5|13|TRBJ1-4|NA
CASGSGNNEKLFF
TGTGCCAGCGGGTCAGGGAATAATGAAAAACTGTTTTTT
>NA|TRBV5-5|19|TRBJ2-3|TRBD2
CASSAPGLADPFSTDTQYF
TGTGCCAGCTCAGCCCCGGGACTAGCGGACCCGTTTAGCACAGATACGCAGTATTTT